The source of this T cell receptor beta chain is a study of Graves' ophthalmopathy and Graves' hyperthyroidism. Overall study findings and caveats: Blood repertoires reportedly contained most expanded thyroid clonotypes above 0.001 frequency. Ophthalmopathy progression was predicted with around 71% sensitivity and approximately 79% specificity.

In its sample, this clonotype was seen a few times. Antigen unknown. The PBMCs were taken from roughly 9.3 ml of fresh peripheral blood. As the template, RNA transcripts were used to amplify TCR beta CDR3 regions. Second-round multiplex PCR followed a first-round RT-PCR using HTBI primers. TCRdb analysed the multiplex PCR reads with MiXCR anew, one entry per CDR3 protein. The data hold about 740,000 distinct CDR3 sequences, with 40% observed a single time. The V gene lost 4 bases and the J gene lost 2 bases, with 23 bases spanning the gap. The CDR3 is 17 residues long. Per germline, CDR1 DFQATT and CDR2 SNEGSKA (reference sequence).

Sequenced: peripheral blood. V gene TRBV20-1 combines with J gene TRBJ1-1; possible D gene TRBD1, 5 bases. The source is an adult man with Graves' ophthalmopathy. The CDR3 region is CSATSAGRVGHNTEAFF. The CDR3 DNA reads as TGCAGTGCTACCTCGGCAGGGCGGGTGGGCCATAACACTGAAGCTTTCTTT.